These T cell receptor beta chains were read from a single sample in a study of Graves' ophthalmopathy and Graves' hyperthyroidism. MiXCR, applied by TCRdb to the multiplex PCR reads, yields one record per CDR3 protein. The sample comprises hundreds of thousands of distinct CDR3 sequences, approximately 21% of which are singletons, and roughly 6.9% rests with the top ten. The sample consisted of peripheral blood. Receptor source: a woman between 18 and 29 years old with stable Graves' hyperthyroidism. Some clones in this sample may be carry-over from other donors' samples. The CDR3 runs from the conserved cysteine through the conserved F or W. Size is stated for part of the rows, as once, few or many counts, or as a class when the clone is expanded.

TRBV25-1,TRBJ1-1,NA,CASSRSGPPEAFF
TRBV15,TRBJ2-7,NA,CATSRDGLAGGHEQYF
TRBV19,TRBJ1-1,many,CASISGRAFQAFF
TRBV4-1,TRBJ1-1,many,CASSQPKKQVTNTEAFF
TRBV20-1,TRBJ1-5,NA,CSASSNEDQPQHF
TRBV11-2,TRBJ1-1,NA,CASSLPGQGSTEAFF
TRBV19,TRBJ2-6,many,CASSIWGTGANVLTF
TRBV6-5,TRBJ1-1,NA,CASSYSRVGTSEAFF
TRBV2,TRBJ2-7,many,CASVDSFEQYF
TRBV20-1,TRBJ2-5,many,CSASPLMTGNQETQYF